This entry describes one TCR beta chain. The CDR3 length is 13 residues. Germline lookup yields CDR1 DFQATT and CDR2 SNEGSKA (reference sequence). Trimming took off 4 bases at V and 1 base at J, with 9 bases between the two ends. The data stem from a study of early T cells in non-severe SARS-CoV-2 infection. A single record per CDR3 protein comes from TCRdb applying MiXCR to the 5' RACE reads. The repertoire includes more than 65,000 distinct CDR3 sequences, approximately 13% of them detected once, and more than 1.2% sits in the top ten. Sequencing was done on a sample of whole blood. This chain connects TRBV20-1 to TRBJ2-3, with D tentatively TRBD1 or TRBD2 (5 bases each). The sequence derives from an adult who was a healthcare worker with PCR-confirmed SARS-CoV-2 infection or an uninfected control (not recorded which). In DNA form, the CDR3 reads TGCAGTGCTACGGGACCCGGCACAGATACGCAGTATTTT. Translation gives CSATGPGTDTQYF.